A selection of T cell receptor beta chains follows, all from one sample in a study of blood T cell repertoires in COVID-19. This table comes from immunoSEQ multiplex PCR, and its TCRdb copy is limited to in-frame clones, with some not included. The table has some 270,000 clones, more than 85% seen once. The sequenced material came from PBMCs or T cells enriched from blood (not recorded which). Receptor source: a middle-aged man who had been exposed to COVID-19. The conserved cysteine and the conserved F or W are not part of the CDR3 here. The order of the fields is V gene, clone size, J gene, CDR3 protein. Some rows mark clone size as missing; the rest say once, few, many or name a class of expanded clone.

>TRBV4-1|NA|TRBJ1-6
ASSQDGTGTSPLH
>TRBV19|NA|TRBJ1-1
ASSTTPGQGVTEAF
>TRBV2|NA|TRBJ2-1
ASRKGQGSSYNEQF
>TRBV9|NA|TRBJ1-4
ASSVGGVSGEKLF
>TRBV27|NA|TRBJ1-1
ASSFRAQGEAF
>TRBV19|NA|TRBJ2-2
ASSILTSGSRGELF
>TRBV2|NA|TRBJ1-2
ASARQTSDYGYT
>TRBV9|NA|TRBJ2-2
ANDSQGWGELF
>TRBV7-6|NA|TRBJ2-1
ASSPHGQYNEQF
>TRBV11-2|NA|TRBJ1-1
ASAPGQNLNTEAF
>TRBV7-2|NA|TRBJ2-1
ASSLALIGQGGVNEQF
>TRBV3-1/TRBV3-2|NA|TRBJ1-3
ASSQEYSSGNTIY
>TRBV6-1|once|TRBJ1-2
ASSESPGHRNYGYT
>TRBV10-3|NA|TRBJ1-5
AISELGLGGGSNQPQH
>TRBV4-3|once|TRBJ2-7
ASSQEVQGSYEQY
>TRBV4-1|NA|TRBJ2-1
ASSHIRDEQF
>TRBV18|NA|TRBJ2-7
ASSPESAAEQY
>TRBV6-1|NA|TRBJ1-1
ASSEFRTEAF
>TRBV28|NA|TRBJ1-2
ASSSPLDINYGYT
>TRBV30|NA|TRBJ1-5
AWSVRGQGGGQPQH
>TRBV14|NA|TRBJ2-1
ASSRDGSAGGDQQF
>TRBV30|NA|TRBJ1-5
AWSSGNNQPQH
>TRBV29-1|NA|TRBJ1-2
SVLSGNYGYT
>TRBV11-2|NA|TRBJ2-3
ASSPPGGGRMGTDTQY
>TRBV5-6|NA|TRBJ2-7
ASSPTGQYYEQY
>TRBV27|once|TRBJ1-6
ASSLGQDNSPLH
>TRBV5-1|once|TRBJ1-6
ASSFAGDNSPLH
>TRBV30|once|TRBJ2-2
ALDLSLSANTGELF
>TRBV5-5|NA|TRBJ2-6
ASSSLSGQEVSGANVLT
>TRBV9|NA|TRBJ1-2
ASSVASWVGIYGYT
>TRBV28|NA|TRBJ2-7
ASIPSGSYEQY
>TRBV6-5|NA|TRBJ2-7
ASSYSGQIGSYEQY
>TRBV10-1|NA|TRBJ2-7
ASSSLAGGFEQY
>TRBV5-4|once|TRBJ1-1
ASSSQWTVSNTEAF
>TRBV19|few|TRBJ1-1
ASRLDRLTEAF
>TRBV19|NA|TRBJ2-5
ASSQTGARETQY
>TRBV24-1|NA|TRBJ2-5
ATSDSPGQGQETQY
>TRBV5-4|NA|TRBJ1-1
ASSLGQLPNTEAF
>TRBV11-2|once|TRBJ2-7
ASSLDPGAYEQY
>TRBV18|NA|TRBJ2-4
ASSQGTALAKNIQY
>TRBV7-6|NA|TRBJ2-5
ASTQIRTVQY
>TRBV28|NA|TRBJ2-1
ASSLPGNEQF
>TRBV19|NA|TRBJ2-5
ASSEIAGFGQETQY
>TRBV14|NA|TRBJ2-1
ASSQVGGEEF
>TRBV4-1|NA|TRBJ2-7
ASSRLAGGQIYEQY
>TRBV28|few|TRBJ2-7
ASSSWGSGNNEQY
>TRBV29-1|NA|TRBJ2-3
SVSGGSGGGTDTQY
>TRBV28|NA|TRBJ2-7
ASSMGTSGSYEQY
>TRBV24-1|NA|TRBJ2-1
ATSDAGTRLGYSYNEQF
>TRBV11-2|NA|TRBJ2-5
ASSLNLDRSETQY
>TRBV19|NA|TRBJ2-7
ASSRGLGGYEQY
>TRBV7-9|NA|TRBJ1-1
ASSPPGDTEAF
>TRBV18|NA|TRBJ2-7
ASSQRIGPVGQYEQY
>TRBV11-3|NA|TRBJ2-7
ASSLNGYEQY
>TRBV18|NA|TRBJ1-1
ASSPRGQGYAEAF
>TRBV2|NA|TRBJ2-2
ASSKGLAGGTGELF
>TRBV27|NA|TRBJ2-5
ASSLTGPTFHQETQY